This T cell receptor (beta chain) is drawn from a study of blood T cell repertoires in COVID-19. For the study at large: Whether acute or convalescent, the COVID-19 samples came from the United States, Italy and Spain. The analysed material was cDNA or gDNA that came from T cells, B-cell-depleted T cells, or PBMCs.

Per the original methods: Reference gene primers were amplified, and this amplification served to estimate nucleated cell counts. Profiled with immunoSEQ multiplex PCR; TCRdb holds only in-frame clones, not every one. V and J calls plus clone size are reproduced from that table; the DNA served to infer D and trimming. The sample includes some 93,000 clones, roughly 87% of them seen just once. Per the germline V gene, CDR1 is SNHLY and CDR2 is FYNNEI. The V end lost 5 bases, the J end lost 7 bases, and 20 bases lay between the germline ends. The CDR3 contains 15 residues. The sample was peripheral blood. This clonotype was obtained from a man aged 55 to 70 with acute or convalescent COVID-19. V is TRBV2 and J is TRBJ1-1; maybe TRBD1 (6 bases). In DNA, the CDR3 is TGTGCCAGCAGTCCTGGACAAGGGGGAACGGGTGAAGCTTTCTTT. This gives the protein CASSPGQGGTGEAFF.